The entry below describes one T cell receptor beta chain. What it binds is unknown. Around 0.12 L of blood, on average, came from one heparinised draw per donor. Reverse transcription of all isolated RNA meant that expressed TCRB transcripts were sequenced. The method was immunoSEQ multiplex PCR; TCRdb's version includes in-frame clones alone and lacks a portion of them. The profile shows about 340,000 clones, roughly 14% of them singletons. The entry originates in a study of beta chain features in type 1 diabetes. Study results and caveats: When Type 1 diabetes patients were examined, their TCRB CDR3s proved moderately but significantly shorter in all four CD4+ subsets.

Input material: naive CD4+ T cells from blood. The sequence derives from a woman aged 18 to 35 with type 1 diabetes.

CDR3 nucleotide sequence: TGTGCCAGCTCAGACGACAGACGGACACTCTACGAGCAGTACTTC. Residues: CASSDDRRTLYEQYF. The chain carries TRBV18 and TRBJ2-7; a possible D gene is TRBD1 (5 bases). The germline V gene has CDR1 KGHSH and CDR2 LQKENI. The V end was cut by 5 bases, the J end by 3 bases, with 17 bases between. The CDR3 has 15 residues.